The clone carrying this T cell receptor beta chain was counted a few times. The antigen remains undetermined. Germline CDR1 is SEHNR and CDR2 is FQNEAQ (reference sequence). This CDR3 region has 15 residues. Deletions cut 1 base from V and 4 bases from J, with 12 bases between. These data originate in a study of T cell repertoires in cytomegalovirus infection. Study-wide context: Selected CMV epitopes included recently identified HLA-C-restricted ones as well as well-studied HLA-B-restricted ones. An indication of both CMV infection and matching HLA type came from public TCR beta signatures. Study-wide results and caveats: CMV-specific TCR beta clonotypes restricted by HLA-C were the ones dominating the ex vivo response. Carriage of CMV together with the relevant HLA was identifiable through cumulative public TCR beta family frequency.

TCRdb fed the reads into MiXCR, producing one record per CDR3 protein. The sample records hundreds of thousands of distinct CDR3 sequences, roughly 30% being singletons. This TCR was recovered from a human donor in good health (CMV status not recorded). Some clones in this sample may be carry-over from other donors' samples. This chain uses TRBV7-9 with TRBJ2-3; TRBD2 is a possible D gene (7 bases). The material was cultured CD8+ T cells from PBMCs, obtained from culture after CMV antigen stimulation. The CDR3 reads CASSLGSGGPDTQYF. CDR3 nucleotides: TGTGCCAGCAGCTTAGGGTCGGGGGGCCCAGATACGCAGTATTTT.